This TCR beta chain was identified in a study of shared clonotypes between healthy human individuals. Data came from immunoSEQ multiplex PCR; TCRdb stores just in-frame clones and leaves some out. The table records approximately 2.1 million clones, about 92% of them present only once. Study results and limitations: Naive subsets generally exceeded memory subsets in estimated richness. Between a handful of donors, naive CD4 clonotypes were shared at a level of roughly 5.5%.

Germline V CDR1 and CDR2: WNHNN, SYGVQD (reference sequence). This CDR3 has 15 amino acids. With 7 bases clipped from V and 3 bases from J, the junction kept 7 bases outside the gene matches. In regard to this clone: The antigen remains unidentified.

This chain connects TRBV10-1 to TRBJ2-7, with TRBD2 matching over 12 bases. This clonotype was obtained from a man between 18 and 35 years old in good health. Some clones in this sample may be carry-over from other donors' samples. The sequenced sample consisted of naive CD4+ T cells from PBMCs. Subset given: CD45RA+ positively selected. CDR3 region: CASIKRTSGVYEQYF. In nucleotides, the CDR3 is TGCGCCAGCATCAAGAGGACTAGCGGGGTCTACGAGCAGTACTTC.